This TCR beta chain came from a study of CD8 T cells in ankylosing spondylitis. Each TCR beta library was made by quantitative 5'-RACE that incorporated molecular barcodes. From the 5' RACE reads, TCRdb called clonotypes with MiXCR, one entry per CDR3 protein. The sample lists 300,000 to 350,000 distinct CDR3 sequences; roughly 20% were seen once. Findings and limits, study-wide: A TCR beta motif made of several highly homologous variants seemed typical of ankylosing spondylitis blood. From matched ankylosing spondylitis synovial fluid, disease-linked clones were reportedly recovered at significantly enriched levels. CD8+ disease-linked clones were present at relatively low frequencies in blood.

With 7 bases clipped from V and 3 bases from J, the junction kept 10 bases outside the gene matches. CDR3 length: 15 amino acids. Of note for this clonotype: Antigen: not known.

The clonotype originates from a female donor with ankylosing spondylitis or in good health (not recorded which). The V call is TRBV23-1, the J call TRBJ2-7; 9 positions match TRBD1. TRBV23-1 is designated an ORF whose function remains uncertain. Sequencing input: blood, either unsorted or a sorted T cell fraction (not recorded which). The CDR3 bases are TGCGCCAGCACGTACAGGGGGCCTCAAGTCTACGAGCAGTACTTC. Residues: CASTYRGPQVYEQYF.